Listed below are T cell receptor beta chains from one sample, sequenced in a study of tumor-infiltrating lymphocytes in localized non-small cell lung cancer. Profiling relied on immunoSEQ multiplex PCR, and the TCRdb table lists in-frame clones only, not all of them. Of 9,000 to 15,000 clones in the sample, 65% to 75% were seen once. Sequenced material: uninvolved lung tissue not adjacent to the tumor. The receptor set was obtained from a human donor with non-small cell lung cancer. The CDR3 runs from the conserved cysteine through the conserved F or W. A D gene is named only where the DNA matches it firmly. Expanded clones are given a class, and other clones once, few, many or no size at all.

V gene,J gene,clone size,D gene,CDR3 DNA,CDR3 protein
TRBV7-9,TRBJ2-3,once,TRBD2,TGTGCCAGCAGCCTAACTAGCGGGGGGACAGATACGCAGTATTTT,CASSLTSGGTDTQYF
TRBV30,TRBJ1-5,NA,TRBD1,TGTGCCTGGTGTTACAGGGGCGCAGGACAGCCCCAGCATTTT,CAWCYRGAGQPQHF
TRBV7-6,TRBJ2-1,few,TRBD2,TGTGCCAGCAGCTTAGCGGGGGGGATCAATGAGCAGTTCTTC,CASSLAGGINEQFF
TRBV19,TRBJ1-4,NA,TRBD1,TGTGCCAGTACTCCTGGGGGGACAGGGGGACGCGGGATGGAAAAACTGTTTTTT,CASTPGGTGGRGMEKLFF
TRBV20-1,TRBJ1-2,few,NA,TGCAGTGCTCCGACAGAAGGAGGCTACACCTTC,CSAPTEGGYTF
TRBV11-3,TRBJ1-1,few,NA,TGTGCCAGCAGCTCTCAAGGTGACACTGAAGCTTTCTTT,CASSSQGDTEAFF
TRBV4-2,TRBJ1-6,NA,TRBD1,TGTGCCAGCAGCCAAGATTCCCCACGGGACAGCGGGGTCATTTCACCCCTCCACTTT,CASSQDSPRDSGVISPLHF
TRBV9,TRBJ2-7,few,TRBD1,TGTGCCAGCAGCACCGGACAGGGGTCCTACGAGCAGTACTTC,CASSTGQGSYEQYF
TRBV25-1,TRBJ2-5,NA,NA,TGTGCCAGCGCCCCGCCGATTGGGGAGACCCAGTACTTC,CASAPPIGETQYF
TRBV5-5,TRBJ1-2,NA,TRBD1,TGTGCCAGCAGCTTTGGTGACAGGGGGCGTAACTATGGCTACACCTTC,CASSFGDRGRNYGYTF
TRBV19,TRBJ1-1,NA,NA,TGTGCCAGTAGCCAACAGGGAACCAAAGCTTTCTTT,CASSQQGTKAFF
TRBV5-1,TRBJ1-6,NA,TRBD1,TGCGCCAGCAGCTTGGCAGGGACAGGGGGTTGGAATTCACCCCTCCACTTT,CASSLAGTGGWNSPLHF
TRBV7-6,TRBJ2-1,NA,TRBD2,TGTGCCAGCAGCCAGGATGGGACTATCGATGAGCAGTTCTTC,CASSQDGTIDEQFF
TRBV7-9,TRBJ1-5,NA,NA,TGTGCCAGCAGCCCCAGGGGCGGGGGCAATCAGCCCCAGCATTTT,CASSPRGGGNQPQHF
TRBV7-2,TRBJ1-2,NA,TRBD1,TGTGCCAGCAGCGTCGACAGGGGCGGGGGCTACACCTTC,CASSVDRGGGYTF
TRBV5-1,TRBJ1-1,few,NA,TGCGCCAGCAGCAACCCCCGAGGGCGCACTGAAGCTTTCTTT,CASSNPRGRTEAFF
TRBV5-1,TRBJ1-1,NA,NA,TGCGCCAGCAGACGGGATATGAACACTGAAGCTTTCTTT,CASRRDMNTEAFF
TRBV30,TRBJ1-4,NA,NA,TGTGCCTGGAGTGAAGGGCCTAATGAAAAACTGTTTTTT,CAWSEGPNEKLFF
TRBV7-2,TRBJ2-4,NA,NA,TGTGCCAGCAGCTTAACGGAGGGGAACATTCAGTACTTC,CASSLTEGNIQYF
TRBV15,TRBJ1-1,NA,TRBD1,TGTGCCACCAGCAGTATGGGACAGACTCCGAACACTGAAGCTTTCTTT,CATSSMGQTPNTEAFF
TRBV7-2,TRBJ1-1,NA,NA,TGTGCCAGCAGCTTAGCCCAATTGAACACTGAAGCTTTCTTT,CASSLAQLNTEAFF
TRBV10-3,TRBJ1-5,NA,NA,TGTGCCATCAGTGAGTCTGGGTCATCTACAAGAAATCAGCCCCAGCATTTT,CAISESGSSTRNQPQHF
TRBV7-8,TRBJ1-3,once,NA,TGTGCCTCCACCCGGGGAAGGGGTGGAAACACCATATATTTT,CASTRGRGGNTIYF
TRBV7-2,TRBJ1-1,few,NA,TGTGCCAGCAGCTTAAGACGGGCTGGCTATGAAGCTTTCTTT,CASSLRRAGYEAFF
TRBV7-2,TRBJ1-5,NA,NA,TGTGCCAGCAGTCGCTCGGCAGGGGAGCCCCAGCATTTT,CASSRSAGEPQHF
TRBV19,TRBJ1-5,NA,NA,TGTGCCAGTAGTATCGACTATAGCAATCAGCCCCAGCATTTT,CASSIDYSNQPQHF
TRBV27,TRBJ2-1,NA,NA,TGTGCCAGCAGTTTATCTGCAGGGTACAATGAGCAGTTCTTC,CASSLSAGYNEQFF
TRBV29-1,TRBJ2-5,few,TRBD2,TGCAGCGGAGATGAGGTCGGGGGGGAGACCCAGTACTTC,CSGDEVGGETQYF
TRBV7-9,TRBJ1-1,NA,NA,TGTGCCAGCAGCCCAACCCCAGTGGGTGAAGCTTTCTTT,CASSPTPVGEAFF
TRBV10-2,TRBJ2-1,medium-sized,NA,TGCGCCAGCAGGAGACTTGACTACAATGAGCAGTTCTTC,CASRRLDYNEQFF
TRBV5-1,TRBJ1-4,once,TRBD1,TGCGCCAGCACCATCGGGACAGGGTCTGAAAAACTGTTTTTT,CASTIGTGSEKLFF
TRBV4-3,TRBJ2-5,few,NA,TGCGCCAGCAGCCAAGATCTCTCGGAACGGCACCAAGAGACCCAGTACTTC,CASSQDLSERHQETQYF
TRBV6-1,TRBJ1-2,NA,NA,TGTGCCAGCAGTGAACACGACAGCGTGCCTTATGGCTACACCTTC,CASSEHDSVPYGYTF
TRBV9,TRBJ2-2,few,NA,TGTGCCAGCAGCGTGGGCGACAATCTCCTTGCGAACACCGGGGAGCTGTTTTTT,CASSVGDNLLANTGELFF
TRBV5-1,TRBJ1-2,NA,NA,TGCGCCAGCAGCTTTACGGGGGACGTTCAGGGGTCTAACTATGGCTACACCTTC,CASSFTGDVQGSNYGYTF
TRBV20-1,TRBJ2-5,few,TRBD1,TGCAGTGCCGGACAGGGGGCGACCCAGTACTTC,CSAGQGATQYF
TRBV6-1,TRBJ2-3,NA,TRBD1,TGTGCCAGCAGTCTACAGGGGGCCTCAGATACGCAGTATTTT,CASSLQGASDTQYF
TRBV19,TRBJ2-7,NA,NA,TGTGCCAGTAGTAGCCAAAAGGGCTACGAGCAGTACTTC,CASSSQKGYEQYF
TRBV5-1,TRBJ2-3,NA,TRBD2,TGCGCCAGCAGCTTGGGGACTAGCGGATTCACAGATACGCAGTATTTT,CASSLGTSGFTDTQYF
TRBV28,TRBJ1-1,NA,NA,TGTGCCAGCTGGGCGGGGGGAGACACTGAAGCTTTCTTT,CASWAGGDTEAFF
TRBV28,TRBJ2-2,NA,TRBD2,TGTGCCAGCAGTTCCTGGACTAGCGGGAGGGCCTTGAACACCGGGGAGCTGTTTTTT,CASSSWTSGRALNTGELFF
TRBV7-2,TRBJ2-7,few,NA,TGTGCCAGCAGCTTAGCGGGAGGGGGGCAGTACTTC,CASSLAGGGQYF
TRBV5-1,TRBJ2-5,NA,TRBD2,TGCGCCAGCAGCCCGGGCGGACGCGGGGGGGCCCCGGAGACCCAGTACTTC,CASSPGGRGGAPETQYF
TRBV6-4,TRBJ1-1,once,NA,TGTGCCAGCAGCAAAGGGGGGGGGCCGGGAAACACTGAAGCTTTCTTT,CASSKGGGPGNTEAFF
TRBV15,TRBJ2-6,NA,NA,TGTGCCACCAGTACCTCTGGGGCCAACGTCCTGACTTTC,CATSTSGANVLTF
TRBV5-1,TRBJ2-7,once,TRBD2,TGCGCCAGCAGCTTGGCCCTTAGCGGGAGGATCGACGAGCAGTACTTC,CASSLALSGRIDEQYF
TRBV2,TRBJ2-2,large,TRBD1,TGTGCCAGCACGACCCCCCGGGACAGTACGAACACCGGGGAGCTGTTTTTT,CASTTPRDSTNTGELFF
TRBV16,TRBJ1-4,NA,NA,TGTGCCAGCAGCCCATCGACAGGTTCGACTAATGAAAAACTGTTTTTT,CASSPSTGSTNEKLFF
TRBV6-5,TRBJ2-7,NA,TRBD1,TGTGCCAGCAGCCCGGGACAGGGAATCCCCTACGAGCAGTACTTC,CASSPGQGIPYEQYF
TRBV5-4,TRBJ2-7,few,NA,TGTGCCAGCAGCACGGGACAACACTACGAGCAGTACTTC,CASSTGQHYEQYF
TRBV11-2,TRBJ2-3,NA,NA,TGTGCCAGCAGCTTAGATTGGGGGTTCTTAGATACGCAGTATTTT,CASSLDWGFLDTQYF
TRBV10-1,TRBJ1-1,NA,NA,TGCGCCAGCAGTGCACAGAGAAACACTGAAGCTTTCTTT,CASSAQRNTEAFF
TRBV19,TRBJ2-7,NA,NA,TGTGCCAGTAGCCTGGGACTTGCCTACGAGCAGTACTTC,CASSLGLAYEQYF
TRBV18,TRBJ1-2,few,TRBD1,TGTGCCAGCTCACGGGGACAGGGCTATGGCTACACCTTC,CASSRGQGYGYTF
TRBV10-3,TRBJ2-5,NA,NA,TGTGCCATCAGTGAGTCGAGGCAGGGAATGGAGACCCAGTACTTC,CAISESRQGMETQYF
TRBV7-2,TRBJ2-5,NA,NA,TGTGCCAGCAGCCAACAGGGAGGGGGACAAGAGACCCAGTACTTC,CASSQQGGGQETQYF
TRBV29-1,TRBJ2-7,few,NA,TGCAGCGTAGCGAAGGACACTAACTCCTACGAGCAGTACTTC,CSVAKDTNSYEQYF
TRBV6-1,TRBJ2-1,NA,NA,TGTGCCAGCAGTGAAGCACGGTGGGGGTCTGAGCAGTTCTTC,CASSEARWGSEQFF